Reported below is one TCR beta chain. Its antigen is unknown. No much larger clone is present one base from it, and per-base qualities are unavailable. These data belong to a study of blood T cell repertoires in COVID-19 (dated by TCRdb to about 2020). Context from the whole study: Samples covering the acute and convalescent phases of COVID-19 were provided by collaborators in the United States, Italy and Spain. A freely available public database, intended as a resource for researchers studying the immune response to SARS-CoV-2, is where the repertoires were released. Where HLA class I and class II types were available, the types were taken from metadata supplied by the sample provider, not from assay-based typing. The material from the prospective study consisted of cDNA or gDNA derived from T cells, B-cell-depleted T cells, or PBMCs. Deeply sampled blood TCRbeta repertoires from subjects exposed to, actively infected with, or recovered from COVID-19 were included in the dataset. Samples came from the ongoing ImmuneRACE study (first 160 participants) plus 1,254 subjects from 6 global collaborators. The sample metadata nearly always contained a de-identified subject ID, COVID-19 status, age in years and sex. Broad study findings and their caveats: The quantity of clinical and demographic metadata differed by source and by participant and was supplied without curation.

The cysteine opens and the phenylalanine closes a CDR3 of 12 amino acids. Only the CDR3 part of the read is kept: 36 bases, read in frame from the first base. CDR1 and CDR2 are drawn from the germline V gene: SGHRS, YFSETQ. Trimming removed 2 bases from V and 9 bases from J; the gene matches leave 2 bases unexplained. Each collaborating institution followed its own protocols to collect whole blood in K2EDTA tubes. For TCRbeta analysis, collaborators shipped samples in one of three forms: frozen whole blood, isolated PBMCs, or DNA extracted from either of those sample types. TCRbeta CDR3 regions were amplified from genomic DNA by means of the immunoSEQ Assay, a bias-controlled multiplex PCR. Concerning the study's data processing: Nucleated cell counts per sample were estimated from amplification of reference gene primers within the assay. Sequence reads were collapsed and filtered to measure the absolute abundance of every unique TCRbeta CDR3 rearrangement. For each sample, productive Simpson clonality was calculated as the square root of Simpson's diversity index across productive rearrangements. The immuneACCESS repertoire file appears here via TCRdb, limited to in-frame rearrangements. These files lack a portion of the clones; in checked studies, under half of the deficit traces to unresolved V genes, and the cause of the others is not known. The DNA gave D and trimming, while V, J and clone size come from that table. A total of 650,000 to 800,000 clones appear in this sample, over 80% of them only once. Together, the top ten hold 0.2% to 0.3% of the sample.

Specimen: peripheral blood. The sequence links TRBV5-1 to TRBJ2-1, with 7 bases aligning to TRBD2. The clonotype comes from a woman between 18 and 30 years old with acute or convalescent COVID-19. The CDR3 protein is CASSLGGGEQFF. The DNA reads TGCGCCAGCAGCTTAGGCGGGGGTGAGCAGTTCTTC.